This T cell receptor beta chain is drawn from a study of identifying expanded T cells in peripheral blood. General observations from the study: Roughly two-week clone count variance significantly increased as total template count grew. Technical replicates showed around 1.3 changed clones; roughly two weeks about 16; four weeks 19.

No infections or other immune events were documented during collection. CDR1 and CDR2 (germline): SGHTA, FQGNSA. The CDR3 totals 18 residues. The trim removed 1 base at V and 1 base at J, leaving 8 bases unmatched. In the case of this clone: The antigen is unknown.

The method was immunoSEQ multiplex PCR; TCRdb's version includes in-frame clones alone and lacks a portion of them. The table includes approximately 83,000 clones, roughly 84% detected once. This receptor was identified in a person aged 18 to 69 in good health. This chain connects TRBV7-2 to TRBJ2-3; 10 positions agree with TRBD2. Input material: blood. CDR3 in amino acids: CASSLVVRLAGRTDTQYF. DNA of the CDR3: TGTGCCAGCAGCTTAGTGGTGAGACTAGCGGGCCGCACAGATACGCAGTATTTT. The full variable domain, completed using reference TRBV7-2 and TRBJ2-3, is GAGVSQSPSNKVTEKGKDVELRCDPISGHTALYWYRQSLGQGLEFLIYFQGNSAPDKSGLPSDRFSAERTGGSVSTLTIQRTQQEDSAVYLCASSLVVRLAGRTDTQYFGPGTRLTVL.